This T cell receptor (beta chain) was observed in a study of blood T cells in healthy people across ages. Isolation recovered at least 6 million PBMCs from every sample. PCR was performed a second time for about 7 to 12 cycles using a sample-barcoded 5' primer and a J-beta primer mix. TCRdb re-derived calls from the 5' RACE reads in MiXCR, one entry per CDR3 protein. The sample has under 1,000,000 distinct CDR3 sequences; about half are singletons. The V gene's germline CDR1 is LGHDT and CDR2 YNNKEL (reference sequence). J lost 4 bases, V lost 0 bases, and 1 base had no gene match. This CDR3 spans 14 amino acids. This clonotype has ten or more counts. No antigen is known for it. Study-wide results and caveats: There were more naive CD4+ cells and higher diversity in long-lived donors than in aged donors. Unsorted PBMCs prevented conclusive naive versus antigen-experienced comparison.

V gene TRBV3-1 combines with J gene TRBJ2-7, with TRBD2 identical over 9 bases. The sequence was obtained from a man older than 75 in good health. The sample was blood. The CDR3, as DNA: TGTGCCAGCAGCCAAGAGGCGGGAGGGTACGAGCAGTACTTC. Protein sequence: CASSQEAGGYEQYF.